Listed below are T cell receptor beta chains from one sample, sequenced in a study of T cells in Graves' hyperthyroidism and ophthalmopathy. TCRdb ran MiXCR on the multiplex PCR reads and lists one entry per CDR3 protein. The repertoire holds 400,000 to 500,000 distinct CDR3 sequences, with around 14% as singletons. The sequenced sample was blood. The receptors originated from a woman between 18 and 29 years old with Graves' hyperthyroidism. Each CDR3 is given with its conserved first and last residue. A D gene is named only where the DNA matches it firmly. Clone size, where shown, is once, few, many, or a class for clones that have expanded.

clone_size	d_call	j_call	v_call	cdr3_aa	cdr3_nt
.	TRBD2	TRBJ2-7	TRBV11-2	CASSLDWASGSKIDEQYF	TGTGCCAGCAGCTTAGATTGGGCTAGCGGGAGTAAGATTGACGAGCAGTACTTC
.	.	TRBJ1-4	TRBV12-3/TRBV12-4	CASSFVRGTNEKLFF	TGTGCCAGCAGTTTTGTCAGGGGTACTAATGAAAAACTGTTTTTT
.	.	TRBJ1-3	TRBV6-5	CASSLWGPRAGLRNTIYF	TGTGCCAGCAGTTTATGGGGCCCTCGGGCAGGCTTAAGAAACACCATATATTTT
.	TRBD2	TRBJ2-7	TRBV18	CASSPPRASGRPHEGEQYF	TGTGCCAGCTCACCACCGAGGGCTAGCGGGAGGCCCCATGAAGGAGAGCAGTACTTC
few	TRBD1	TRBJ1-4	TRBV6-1	CASSESPGGREKLFF	TGTGCCAGCAGTGAAAGCCCAGGGGGTCGTGAAAAACTGTTTTTT
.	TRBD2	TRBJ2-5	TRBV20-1	CSARDWVLAGGPIGETQYF	TGCAGTGCTAGAGATTGGGTTCTAGCGGGAGGGCCGATAGGGGAGACCCAGTACTTC
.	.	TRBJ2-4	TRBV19	CASSGKDIQYF	TGTGCCAGTAGTGGGAAGGACATTCAGTACTTC
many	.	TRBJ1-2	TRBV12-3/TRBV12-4	CASSPHSNYGYTF	TGTGCCAGCAGCCCACATTCTAACTATGGCTACACCTTC
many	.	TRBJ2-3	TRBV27	CASSRPVGDTQYF	TGTGCCAGCAGCCGGCCGGTAGGAGATACGCAGTATTTT
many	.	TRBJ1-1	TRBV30	CAWGARVGAEAFF	TGTGCCTGGGGGGCCAGGGTAGGGGCTGAAGCTTTCTTT
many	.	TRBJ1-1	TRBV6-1	CASSDGGANTEAFF	TGTGCCAGCAGTGACGGGGGCGCGAACACTGAAGCTTTCTTT
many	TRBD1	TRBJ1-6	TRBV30	CAWRGQGVGSPLHF	TGTGCCTGGAGAGGACAGGGGGTAGGATCACCCCTCCACTTT
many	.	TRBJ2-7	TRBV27	CASSFLEGNSYEQYF	TGTGCCAGCAGTTTCCTGGAAGGGAACTCCTACGAGCAGTACTTC
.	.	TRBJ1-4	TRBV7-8	CASSLSSTPTNEKLFF	TGTGCCAGCAGTTTATCGTCAACCCCAACTAATGAAAAACTGTTTTTT
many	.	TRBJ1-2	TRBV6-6	CASSYEQTDGYTF	TGTGCCAGCAGTTACGAACAGACGGATGGCTACACCTTC
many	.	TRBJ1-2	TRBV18	CATRPDSLGGYTF	TGTGCCACCCGACCGGACAGCCTAGGTGGCTACACCTTC
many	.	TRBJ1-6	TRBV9	CASSAGTPPPLHF	TGTGCCAGCAGCGCCGGGACACCCCCACCCCTCCACTTT
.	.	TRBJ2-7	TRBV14	CASSQAEQYASIYEQYF	TGTGCCAGCAGCCAAGCGGAACAGTACGCCTCAATCTACGAGCAGTACTTC
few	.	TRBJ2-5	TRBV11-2	CASSLDRVGWETQYF	TGTGCCAGCAGCTTAGATCGGGTGGGCTGGGAGACCCAGTACTTC
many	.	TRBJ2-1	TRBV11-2	CASSGKGQALLEREADEQFF	TGTGCCAGCAGCGGGAAGGGACAGGCCCTCTTAGAGCGGGAGGCCGATGAGCAGTTCTTC
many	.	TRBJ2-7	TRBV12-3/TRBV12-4	CASRPTQGIGEQYF	TGTGCCAGCAGACCGACACAGGGAATCGGCGAGCAGTACTTC
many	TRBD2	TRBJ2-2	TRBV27	CASSLRRAGGYTGELFF	TGTGCCAGCAGTTTACGGAGGGCGGGAGGTTACACCGGGGAGCTGTTTTTT
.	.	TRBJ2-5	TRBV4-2	CASSQEELSETQYF	TGTGCCAGCAGCCAAGAGGAACTATCCGAGACCCAGTACTTC
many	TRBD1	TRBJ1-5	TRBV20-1	CSAKRQGARQPQHF	TGCAGTGCTAAGCGACAGGGGGCGAGGCAGCCCCAGCATTTT
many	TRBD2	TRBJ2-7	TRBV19	CASSAGVAYEQYF	TGTGCCAGTAGCGCGGGGGTAGCCTACGAGCAGTACTTC
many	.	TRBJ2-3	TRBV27	CASRSVLDTDTQYF	TGTGCCAGCAGATCCGTCCTTGACACAGATACGCAGTATTTT